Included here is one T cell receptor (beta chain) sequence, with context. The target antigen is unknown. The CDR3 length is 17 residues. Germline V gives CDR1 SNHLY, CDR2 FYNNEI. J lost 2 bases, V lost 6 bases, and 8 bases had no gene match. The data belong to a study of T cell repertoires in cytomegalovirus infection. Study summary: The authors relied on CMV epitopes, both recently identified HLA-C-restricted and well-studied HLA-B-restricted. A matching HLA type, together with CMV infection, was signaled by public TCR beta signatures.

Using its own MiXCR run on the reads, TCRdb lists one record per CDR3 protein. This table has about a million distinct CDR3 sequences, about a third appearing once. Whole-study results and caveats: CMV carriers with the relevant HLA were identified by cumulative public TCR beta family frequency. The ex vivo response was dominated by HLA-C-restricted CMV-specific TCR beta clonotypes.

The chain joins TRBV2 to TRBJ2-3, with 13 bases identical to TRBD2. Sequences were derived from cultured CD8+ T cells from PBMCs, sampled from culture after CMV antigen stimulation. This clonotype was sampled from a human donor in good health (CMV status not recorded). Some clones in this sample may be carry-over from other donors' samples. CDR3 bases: TGTGCCAGCAGCGCGACTAGCGGGGGGTCTCCCACAGATACGCAGTATTTT. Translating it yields CASSATSGGSPTDTQYF.